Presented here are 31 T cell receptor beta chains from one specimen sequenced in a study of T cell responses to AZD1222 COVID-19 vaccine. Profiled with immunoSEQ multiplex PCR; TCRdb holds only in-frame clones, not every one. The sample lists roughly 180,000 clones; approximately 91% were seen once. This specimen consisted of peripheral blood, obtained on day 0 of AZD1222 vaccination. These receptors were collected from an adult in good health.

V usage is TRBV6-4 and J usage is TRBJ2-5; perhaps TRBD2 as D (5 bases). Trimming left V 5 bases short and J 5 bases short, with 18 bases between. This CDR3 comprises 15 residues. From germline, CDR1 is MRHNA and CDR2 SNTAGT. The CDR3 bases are TGTGCCAGCAGTCCTGCCGGGATTCTAGGGGAGACCCAGTACTTC. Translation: CASSPAGILGETQYF.

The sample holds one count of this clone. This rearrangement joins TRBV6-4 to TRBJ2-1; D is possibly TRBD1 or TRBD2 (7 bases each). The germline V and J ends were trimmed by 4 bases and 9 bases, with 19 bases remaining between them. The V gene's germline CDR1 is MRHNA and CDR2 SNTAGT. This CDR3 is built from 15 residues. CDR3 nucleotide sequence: TGTGCCAGCAGTGCTCTCCAGGGGGGGATCAGTGAGCAGTTCTTC. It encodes CASSALQGGISEQFF.

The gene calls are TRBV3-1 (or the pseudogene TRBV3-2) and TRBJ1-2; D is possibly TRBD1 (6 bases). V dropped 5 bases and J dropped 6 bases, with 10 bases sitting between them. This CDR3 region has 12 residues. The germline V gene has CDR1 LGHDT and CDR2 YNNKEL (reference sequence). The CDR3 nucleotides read TGTGCCAGCAGCAACAGGGATCATGGCTACACCTTC. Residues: CASSNRDHGYTF.

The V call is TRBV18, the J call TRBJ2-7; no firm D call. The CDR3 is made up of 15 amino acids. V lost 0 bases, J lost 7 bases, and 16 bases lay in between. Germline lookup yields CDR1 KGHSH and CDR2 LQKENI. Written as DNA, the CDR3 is TGTGCCAGCTCACCACCGGGTCAGACCCCAGGAGAGCAGTACTTC. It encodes CASSPPGQTPGEQYF.

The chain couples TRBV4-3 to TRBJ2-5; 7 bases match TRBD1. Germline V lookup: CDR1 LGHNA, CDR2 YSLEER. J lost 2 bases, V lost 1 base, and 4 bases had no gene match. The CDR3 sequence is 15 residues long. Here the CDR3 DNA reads TGCGCCAGCAGCCAAGGAACAGGGGCGCAAGAGACCCAGTACTTC. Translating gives CASSQGTGAQETQYF.

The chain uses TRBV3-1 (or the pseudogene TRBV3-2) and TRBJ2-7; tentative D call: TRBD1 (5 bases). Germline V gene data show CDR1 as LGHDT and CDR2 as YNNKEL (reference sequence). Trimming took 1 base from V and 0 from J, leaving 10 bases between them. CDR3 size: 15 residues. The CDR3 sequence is CASSQGSGPSYEQYF. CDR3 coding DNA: TGTGCCAGCAGCCAAGGCTCAGGGCCCTCCTACGAGCAGTACTTC.

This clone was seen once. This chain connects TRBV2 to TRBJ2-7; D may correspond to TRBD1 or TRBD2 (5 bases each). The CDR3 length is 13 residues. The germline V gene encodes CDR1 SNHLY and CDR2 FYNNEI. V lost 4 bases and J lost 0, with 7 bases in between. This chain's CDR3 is CASSGDVSYEQYF. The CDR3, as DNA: TGTGCCAGCAGTGGGGACGTCTCCTACGAGCAGTACTTC.

The CDR3 sequence is CASSPGLAGGPTGELFF. The CDR3 nucleotides read TGCGCCAGCAGCCCGGGACTAGCGGGAGGGCCAACCGGGGAGCTGTTTTTT. This chain links TRBV5-1 with TRBJ2-2, with 16 bases matching TRBD2. Germline lookup yields CDR1 SGHRS and CDR2 YFSETQ. J gave up 5 bases and V 4 bases, and 5 bases lay outside the gene matches. CDR3 length: 17 residues. Filled out from reference TRBV5-1 and TRBJ2-2, the complete variable domain reads KAGVTQTPRYLIKTRGQQVTLSCSPISGHRSVSWYQQTPGQGLQFLFEYFSETQRNKGNFPGRFSGRQFSNSRSEMNVSTLELGDSALYLCASSPGLAGGPTGELFFGEGSRLTVL.

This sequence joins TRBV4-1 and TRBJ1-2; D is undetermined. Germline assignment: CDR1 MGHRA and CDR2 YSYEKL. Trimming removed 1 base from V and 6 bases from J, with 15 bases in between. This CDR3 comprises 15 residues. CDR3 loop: CASSQAQSGGDGYTF. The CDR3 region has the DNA TGCGCCAGCAGCCAAGCGCAATCGGGCGGAGATGGCTACACCTTC.

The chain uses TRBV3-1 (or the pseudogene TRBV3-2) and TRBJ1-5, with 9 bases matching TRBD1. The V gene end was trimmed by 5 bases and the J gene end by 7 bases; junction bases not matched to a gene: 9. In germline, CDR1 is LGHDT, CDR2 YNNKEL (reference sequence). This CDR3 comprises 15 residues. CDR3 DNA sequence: TGTGCCAGCAGCTGGCGGACAGGGGAAGGGCAGCCCCAGCATTTT. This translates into CASSWRTGEGQPQHF.

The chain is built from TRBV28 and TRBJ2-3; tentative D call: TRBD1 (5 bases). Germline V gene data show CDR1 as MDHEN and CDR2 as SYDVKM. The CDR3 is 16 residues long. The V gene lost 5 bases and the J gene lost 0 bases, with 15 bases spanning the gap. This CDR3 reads CASSPTQGRSTDTQYF. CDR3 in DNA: TGTGCCAGCAGTCCCACCCAGGGCCGCAGCACAGATACGCAGTATTTT.

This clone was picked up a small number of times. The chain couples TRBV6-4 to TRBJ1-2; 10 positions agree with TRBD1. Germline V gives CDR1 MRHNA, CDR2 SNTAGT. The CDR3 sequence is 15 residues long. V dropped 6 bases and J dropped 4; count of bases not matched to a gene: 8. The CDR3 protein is CASSAKTGGGYGYTF. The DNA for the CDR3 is TGTGCCAGCAGCGCCAAGACAGGGGGCGGCTATGGCTACACCTTC.

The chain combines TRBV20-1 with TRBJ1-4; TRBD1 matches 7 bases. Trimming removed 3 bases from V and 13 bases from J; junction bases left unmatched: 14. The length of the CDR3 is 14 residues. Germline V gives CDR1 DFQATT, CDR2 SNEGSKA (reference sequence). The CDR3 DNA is TGCAGTGCTAGTATTAGGGGGCGGAACCCCTTACTGTTTTTT. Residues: CSASIRGRNPLLFF.

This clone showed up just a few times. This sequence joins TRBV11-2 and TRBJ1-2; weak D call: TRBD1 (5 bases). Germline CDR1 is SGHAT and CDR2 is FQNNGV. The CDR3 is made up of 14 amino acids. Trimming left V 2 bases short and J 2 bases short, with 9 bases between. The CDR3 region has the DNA TGTGCCAGCAGCTTAACGGGGCAGAACTATGGCTACACCTTC. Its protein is CASSLTGQNYGYTF.

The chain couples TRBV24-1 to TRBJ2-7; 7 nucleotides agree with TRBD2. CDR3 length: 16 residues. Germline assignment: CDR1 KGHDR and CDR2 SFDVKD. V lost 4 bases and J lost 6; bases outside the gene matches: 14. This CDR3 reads CATSEEAGTSGSEQYF. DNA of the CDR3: TGTGCCACCAGTGAGGAAGCGGGAACCTCGGGGAGCGAGCAGTACTTC.

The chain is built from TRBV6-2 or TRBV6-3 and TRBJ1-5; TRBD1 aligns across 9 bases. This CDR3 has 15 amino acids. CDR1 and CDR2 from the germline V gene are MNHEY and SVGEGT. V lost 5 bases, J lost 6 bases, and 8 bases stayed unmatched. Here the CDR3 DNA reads TGTGCCAGCAGTCAGGACAGGGGCGCCGGTCAGCCCCAGCATTTT. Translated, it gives CASSQDRGAGQPQHF.

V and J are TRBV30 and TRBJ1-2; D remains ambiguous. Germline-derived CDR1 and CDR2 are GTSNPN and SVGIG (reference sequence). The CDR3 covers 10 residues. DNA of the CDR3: TGTGGAGCCTCTAACTATGGCTACACCTTC. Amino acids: CGASNYGYTF.

The CDR3 here is CASSFTGQGGSPLHF. For the CDR3, the DNA is TGTGCCAGCAGTTTCACGGGACAGGGAGGTTCACCCCTCCACTTT. The V call is TRBV27, the J call TRBJ1-6; TRBD1 agrees at 9 bases. This CDR3 region has 15 residues. The germline gives CDR1 MNHEY, CDR2 SMNVEV (reference sequence). V lost 3 bases to trimming and J lost 9 bases; unmatched junction nucleotides: 6.

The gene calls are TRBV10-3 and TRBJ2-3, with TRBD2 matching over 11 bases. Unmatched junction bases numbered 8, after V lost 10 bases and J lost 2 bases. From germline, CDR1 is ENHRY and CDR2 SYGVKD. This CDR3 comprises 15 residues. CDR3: CATVTSGDYTDTQYF. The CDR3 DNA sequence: TGTGCCACCGTGACTAGCGGGGACTACACAGATACGCAGTATTTT.

Here the CDR3 DNA reads TGCGCCAGCAGCGACGGACCGACGACCTACGAGCAGTACTTC. It yields the protein CASSDGPTTYEQYF. This sequence joins TRBV4-1 and TRBJ2-7; D remains ambiguous. CDR1 is MGHRA, CDR2 YSYEKL, per germline. This CDR3 has 14 residues. V lost 5 bases and J 2 bases, leaving 13 bases between the germline ends.

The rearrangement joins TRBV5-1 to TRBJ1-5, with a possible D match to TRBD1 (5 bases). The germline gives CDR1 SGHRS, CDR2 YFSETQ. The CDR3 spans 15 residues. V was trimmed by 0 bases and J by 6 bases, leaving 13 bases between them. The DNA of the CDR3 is TGCGCCAGCAGCTTGGCGACGGGGGTGGGTCAGCCCCAGCATTTT. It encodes CASSLATGVGQPQHF.

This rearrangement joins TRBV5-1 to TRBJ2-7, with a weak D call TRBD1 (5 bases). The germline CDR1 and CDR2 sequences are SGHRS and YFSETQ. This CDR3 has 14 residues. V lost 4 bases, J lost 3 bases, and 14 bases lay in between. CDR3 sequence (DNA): TGCGCCAGCAGCCGGGCAGGGATCGGCTACGAGCAGTACTTC. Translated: CASSRAGIGYEQYF.

CDR3: CARKQGTGSGQPQHF. The CDR3 DNA reads as TGTGCCAGAAAACAAGGGACAGGGAGTGGTCAGCCCCAGCATTTT. The rearrangement uses TRBV6-4 and TRBJ1-5; 9 positions agree with TRBD1. The length of the CDR3 is 15 residues. Losses at the gene ends were 9 bases for V and 6 bases for J; bases not matched to a gene: 12. Germline values: CDR1 MRHNA, CDR2 SNTAGT.

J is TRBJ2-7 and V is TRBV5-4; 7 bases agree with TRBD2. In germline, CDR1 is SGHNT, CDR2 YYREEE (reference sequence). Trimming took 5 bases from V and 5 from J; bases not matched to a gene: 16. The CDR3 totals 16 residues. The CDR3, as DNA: TGTGCCAGCAGTCCAGTCGCGGGAGAACCATGGGACGAGCAGTACTTC. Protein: CASSPVAGEPWDEQYF.

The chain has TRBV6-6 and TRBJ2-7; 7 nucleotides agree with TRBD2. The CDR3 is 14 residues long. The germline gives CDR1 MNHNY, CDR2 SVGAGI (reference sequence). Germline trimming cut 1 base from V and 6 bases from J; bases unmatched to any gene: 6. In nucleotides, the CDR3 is TGTGCCAGCAGTTACTTGTCGGGAGGACGCGAGCAGTACTTC. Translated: CASSYLSGGREQYF.

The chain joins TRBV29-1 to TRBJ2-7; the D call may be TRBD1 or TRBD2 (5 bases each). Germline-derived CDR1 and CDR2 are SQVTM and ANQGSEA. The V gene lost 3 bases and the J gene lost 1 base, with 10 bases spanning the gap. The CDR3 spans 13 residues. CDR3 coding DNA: TGCAGCGTTGATCGGGACGGATCCTACGAGCAGTACTTC. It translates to CSVDRDGSYEQYF.

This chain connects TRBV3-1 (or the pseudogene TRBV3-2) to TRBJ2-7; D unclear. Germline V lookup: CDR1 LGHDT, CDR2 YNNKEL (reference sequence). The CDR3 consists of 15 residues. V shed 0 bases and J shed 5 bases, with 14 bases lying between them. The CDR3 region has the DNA TGTGCCAGCAGCCAAGATGTGGCGGCCCTCGACGAGCAGTACTTC. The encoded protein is CASSQDVAALDEQYF.

The CDR3 DNA reads as TGTGCCAGCAGTCCCCGGGTCAGGGGGCGGAAATATAATTCACCCCTCCACTTT. Translated: CASSPRVRGRKYNSPLHF. The chain has TRBV28 and TRBJ1-6, with 8 bases identical to TRBD1. Germline-derived CDR1 and CDR2 are MDHEN and SYDVKM. Trimming at V came to 5 bases and at J to 4 bases, leaving 13 bases not matched to a gene. The CDR3 is 18 amino acids.

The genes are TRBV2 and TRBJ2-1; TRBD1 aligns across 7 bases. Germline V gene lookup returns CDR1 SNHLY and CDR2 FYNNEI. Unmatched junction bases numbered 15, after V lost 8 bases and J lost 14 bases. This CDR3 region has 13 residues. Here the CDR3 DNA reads TGTGCCAGCTACACAGGGGCCGGGCTGGTGGAGTTCTTC. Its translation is CASYTGAGLVEFF.

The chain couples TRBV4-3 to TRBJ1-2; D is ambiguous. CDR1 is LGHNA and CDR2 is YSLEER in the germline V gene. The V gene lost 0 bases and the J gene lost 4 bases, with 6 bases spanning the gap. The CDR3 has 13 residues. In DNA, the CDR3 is TGCGCCAGCAGCCAAGATCTTAGCTATGGCTACACCTTC. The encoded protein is CASSQDLSYGYTF.

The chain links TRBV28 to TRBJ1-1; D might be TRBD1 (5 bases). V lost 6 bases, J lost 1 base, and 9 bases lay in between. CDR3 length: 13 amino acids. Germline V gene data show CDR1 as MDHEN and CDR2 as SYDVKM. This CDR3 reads CASRGVGNTEAFF. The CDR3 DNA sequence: TGTGCCAGCAGAGGGGTAGGGAACACTGAAGCTTTCTTT.